This section outlines one T cell receptor (beta chain) sequence together with its context. The antigen is unknown. The second PCR ran about 6 to 12 cycles with a sample-barcoded 5' primer and J-beta primers. TCRdb reprocessed the 5' RACE reads via MiXCR and lists one record per CDR3 protein. The sample contains hundreds of thousands of distinct CDR3 sequences, approximately 31% of which appear only once. The data stem from a study of blood T cells in healthy people across ages. For the study at large: About one barcoded beta molecule was captured per two T cells (by template switching). Study-level results: Compared with aged donors, long-lived donors showed fewer expanded clones, suggesting selection.

The material sequenced was blood. This TCR was recovered from a woman aged 80 or over in good health.

For the CDR3, the DNA is TGTGCCAGCAGCTCTCGGGGGCTAGCGGGAGCAGATACGCAGTATTTT. It yields the protein CASSSRGLAGADTQYF. V gene TRBV11-3 combines with J gene TRBJ2-3, with TRBD2 identical over 10 bases. V gave up 4 bases and J gave up 4 bases; unmatched junction bases: 8. The CDR3 loop spans 16 amino acids. Germline values: CDR1 SGHNT, CDR2 YENEEA.